This entry features one T cell receptor beta chain sequence. The data originate from a study of cytomegalovirus exposure and HLA in healthy donors. Unmatched junction bases numbered 10, after V lost 5 bases and J lost 5 bases. This CDR3 is built from 16 residues. Germline V gene sequence: CDR1 SGHAT, CDR2 FQNNGV. A multiplex PCR was run with 60 Vbeta primers and 13 Jbeta primers. Profiled with immunoSEQ multiplex PCR; TCRdb holds only in-frame clones, not every one. The data show fewer than 180,000 clones, 60% to 70% seen once. The genes are TRBV11-2 and TRBJ2-5; 11 nucleotides match TRBD2. Input material: PBMCs. The receptor's source is a woman aged 55 to 70 in good health and CMV-seropositive. The DNA for the CDR3 is TGTGCCAGCAGCCAGTCTGGACTAGCGGGCCTTGAGACCCAGTACTTC. Protein product: CASSQSGLAGLETQYF.